The source of this T cell receptor (beta chain) is a study of cytomegalovirus exposure and HLA in healthy donors (dated by TCRdb to about 2017). With respect to the entire study: An earlier analysis of 587 of the donors reported 276 Gb of sequence data and around 110 million unique TCR beta sequences obtained from around 170 million T cells. An early release covering more than 500 HLA-typed donors comprised approximately 290 gigabases of sequencing data and approximately 80 million unique TCR sequences. Among the roughly 400 genotyped donors, around 79% belonged to the genetic ancestry cluster associated with self-reported Caucasian donors. The study was designed to test whether signatures of past pathogen exposure could be identified by cataloging public T cell receptors. Using immunosequencing, the study profiled T cell repertoires from about 610 subjects and related those repertoires to cytomegalovirus serostatus. In addition to the first cohort of 666 subjects, a separate validation cohort of 120 different subjects was used. The study combined high-throughput TCR immunosequencing, statistical association of individual TCRs with disease status, and machine learning to predict cytomegalovirus infection status. A later analysis re-analyzed previously published TCR beta repertoires from roughly 690 donors and added high-resolution HLA genotyping to study TCR occurrence patterns. In the later analysis, no new phenotypic data were used to find candidate immune exposures; instead, reliance was placed on TCR beta sequences and their occurrence across donors. An earlier analysis of some 500 of the donors used high-throughput TCR beta sequencing to judge whether each TCR beta V gene segment behaved as functional or pseudogenic. Alongside the repertoire data, information on donor age, sex, ethnicity and CMV serostatus was compiled. A later genetic analysis used genome-wide SNP genotypes for about three fifths of the 666 donors, treating that subset as a discovery cohort. All discovery cohort repertoires had been generated on a single sequencing platform. Class I and class II HLA loci were covered by the typing at four-digit resolution. The number of typed donors differed by locus: roughly 629-640 for A, B, C, DRB1 and DQB1; 500 to 550 for DQA1; around 610 for DPA1; and some 430 for DPB1. Roughly five DR-DQ haplotypes were handled as single units for association and clustering, since linkage in the cohort was strong. Across approximately 420 genotyped donors of the cohort, an average of about 240,000 unique TCR beta nucleotide sequences per donor were sequenced, and approximately 17% of those sequences were non-productive. Results and caveats for the whole study, not just this receptor: Because HLA typing was missing for some donors at each locus, association tests included only the typed subset. In this cohort, only TCR beta chains were sequenced, and detectable features were limited by the absence of alpha or paired-chain data. Immune exposure information for the cohort was limited to CMV serostatus. Assigning TCR associations to individual alleles was difficult when HLA alleles, especially DR and DQ, strongly co-occurred. Broadly in line with IMGT annotations, most TCR beta V segments showed up in productive rearrangements about 90% or about 30% of the time in an earlier analysis of some 590 of the donors. The authors suggested that the approach could potentially be extended to other disease states and immunological phenotypes. A further reported finding was that TCR beta sequences accurately predicted the HLA-A and HLA-B alleles for most subjects in the first cohort. Most TCR sequences were seen in very few donors, while some public TCRs were found in many individuals. Because counts were too low, some 17 rarely observed V segments, including chromosome 9 orphons, were left out of the earlier analysis of 587 of the donors. In vitro tests confirmed that a few of the cytomegalovirus-associated TCR beta chains recognize cytomegalovirus antigens. Correlated functional status among segregating V segments might reflect linkage disequilibrium, but an unknown experimental factor could not be ruled out. The classifier was reported to diagnose cytomegalovirus status with high specificity and sensitivity in both the original and validation cohorts. Roughly uniform sequencing depth across donors was assumed in presence/absence analyses, although this assumption may not hold. A group of highly shared sequence variants was considered likely to be a technical artifact of the sequencing pipeline. A total of 150 to 200 TCR beta chains were listed by the study as associated with cytomegalovirus. Specific HLA alleles were associated with 16,951 TCR beta sequences at a false discovery rate of 0.05 in a later analysis. A later genetic analysis reported fewer N-insertions in productive TCRs among donors in an Asian-associated ancestry cluster than the approximately 700-donor mean. In a later analysis, TCR association rates were found to vary across HLA loci, with the most associated TCRs seen for DRB1 alleles and the fewest for HLA-C alleles. An association between a missense DCLRE1C variant and V-gene and J-gene trimming of TCR beta chains was found in a later genetic analysis and replicated in an independent cohort. In a later analysis, HLA-associated TCR beta chains showed more clonal expansion and lower generation probabilities than non-associated chains that were equally common. Some IMGT-functional V segments, including TRBV6-2 and TRBV6-3, could not be told apart with the 87-base-pair reads, so those segments were excluded. According to a later analysis, parvovirus B19, influenza, CMV and Epstein-Barr virus appeared linked to several top co-occurrence clusters. In a later analysis, most CMV-associated TCR beta chains were found to appear HLA-restricted, with HLA associations seemingly driven largely by CMV exposure.

Library method: the immunoSEQ multiplex PCR assay. For the multiplex PCR, a mixture combining 60 forward primers for TCR Vbeta segments and 13 reverse primers for TCR Jbeta segments was used. Amplification of the CDR3 region of rearranged TCR beta genes was performed with a multiplex PCR assay on genomic DNA. Amplified TCR beta libraries were sequenced as 87-base-pair reads on the Illumina HiSeq System. Regarding the original processing steps: Across the 600 to 700 repertoires, a later analysis counted tens of millions of unique TCR beta chains, 9 million to 14 million of which were shared by at least two donors. A nearest-neighbor algorithm error-corrected the raw reads and collapsed the reads into unique sequences, merging closely related sequences to remove PCR and sequencing errors. Alignment of CDR3 sequences to IMGT reference sequences was used to assign V, D and J gene segments. Each retained sequence needed at least a six-nucleotide match to both a V gene segment and a J gene segment. A rearrangement counted as productive if the CDR3 had no stop codons and remained in frame with V and J, and every other rearrangement counted as non-productive. CDR3 was defined by IMGT convention, running from the second conserved V-encoded cysteine to the conserved J-encoded phenylalanine. In an earlier analysis of approximately 500 of the donors, sequences lacking an unambiguous match to a single V gene segment were excluded. An earlier analysis of under 750 of the donors called V segments functional above 56.7% productive rearrangements and segregating when the between-donor standard deviation exceeded 5%. A statistical classification framework was built to diagnose cytomegalovirus status from the catalog of TCR beta chain sequences. A later analysis assigned V and J genes by comparing TCR nucleotide sequences with IMGT/GENE-DB human TR gene sequences. A later analysis assigned CDR3 sequences and most-parsimonious VDJ recombination scenarios with the TCRdist pipeline. A later analysis defined each TCR beta chain by its CDR3 amino acid sequence plus V-gene family, and excluded reads lacking a unique V-gene family. To address suspected cross-contamination and a sequencing artifact, a later analysis removed 592 highly shared, low-generation-probability nucleotide sequences. In a later analysis, a clonal expansion index for each public chain was calculated from normalized within-repertoire ranks of inferred template counts. In a later analysis, generation probabilities were computed with a VDJ recombination model fitted to out-of-frame rearrangements, and the resulting probabilities were checked against IGoR. Hypergeometric tests were used in a later analysis to score TCR-TCR, TCR-HLA and TCR-CMV co-occurrence, with a repertoire-size bias correction applied to the TCR pairs. False discovery rates were estimated in a later analysis by permuting HLA or CMV assignments 20 times. In a later analysis, co-occurring TCRs were grouped using DBSCAN, and TCRdist sequence similarity was added for clustering within HLA-allele-positive subsets. Repertoires with fewer than 30,000 or more than 120,000 public chains were left out of co-occurrence clustering, as were five repertoires with anomalous nucleotide sharing. As stored in TCRdb, this immuneACCESS dataset retains in-frame rearrangements with V and J assigned. A fraction of the clones does not appear; measured against another copy, unresolved V genes explain less than half of the discrepancy, and the remainder lacks a known reason. V and J calls and clone size are those listed in that table; D and trimming were worked out from the DNA. The sample table contains roughly 86,000 clones; only one count was recorded for less than 80% of them. The ten largest clones add up to about 22% of the sample.

The germline V gene provides CDR1 KGHSH and CDR2 LQKENI. The CDR3 spans 16 residues, from the cysteine through the phenylalanine. The entry retains the CDR3 DNA only, 48 bases that are in frame from base 1. The cohort was made up of about 610 healthy bone marrow donors. Cohort members were all nominally healthy when sampled, although unrecorded immune exposures were likely present. The donor was CMV seropositive and belonged to the group of about 290 seropositive cohort members. A peripheral blood sample was collected from each donor, and TCR beta sequencing was performed on peripheral blood mononuclear cells. The Qiagen DNeasy Blood Extraction Kit was used to extract genomic DNA from the blood cell samples. This clone has more than one count but fewer than ten. Its specific antigen is unknown. Base qualities are not recorded, but no much larger clone differs from it by a single base.

The specimen was PBMCs. This sequence originates from a woman aged 45-59 years in good health and CMV-seropositive. Here the chain combines TRBV18 and TRBJ2-5; the D gene is perhaps TRBD1, from 6 matching bases. The last part of the DNA fits TRBJ2-7 better; the J call may be wrong. This receptor carries the CDR3 CASSPGRVGASYEQYF. The DNA sequence is TGTGCCAGCTCACCGGGGCGCGTGGGGGCCTCCTACGAGCAGTACTTC.